This TCR beta chain is drawn from a study of naive and memory T cell subsets. Cells stained for CD3, CD4, CD8, CD45RA and CD27 were sorted into four subsets. An equimolar mix of two oligonucleotides served as the beta constant-region primer for TRBC1 and TRBC2. Four rounds of PCR amplified the ligated cDNA using nested alpha and beta constant-region primers plus SP2. Each CDR3 protein is one row after TCRdb ran MiXCR on the UMI-ligation and nested PCR reads. The table lists about 22,000 distinct CDR3 sequences, roughly 8.2% of them singletons, with 22% in the top ten. V was clipped by 2 bases and J by 2 bases, with 10 bases between them. The CDR3 is 14 residues long. Per the germline V gene, CDR1 is SGHVS and CDR2 is FNYEAQ. There are many counts of this clonotype. Its antigen is still unknown. Findings of the study overall: Each distinct alpha or beta sequence counts as one clonotype.

The chain is built from TRBV7-6 and TRBJ2-7; possible D gene TRBD1, 5 bases. The sequence was collected from a human donor in good health. Sequenced material: central memory CD8+ T cells from blood. The CDR3 sequence is CASSLTTGTYEQYF. In nucleotides, the CDR3 is TGTGCCAGCAGCTTAACTACAGGCACCTACGAGCAGTACTTC.